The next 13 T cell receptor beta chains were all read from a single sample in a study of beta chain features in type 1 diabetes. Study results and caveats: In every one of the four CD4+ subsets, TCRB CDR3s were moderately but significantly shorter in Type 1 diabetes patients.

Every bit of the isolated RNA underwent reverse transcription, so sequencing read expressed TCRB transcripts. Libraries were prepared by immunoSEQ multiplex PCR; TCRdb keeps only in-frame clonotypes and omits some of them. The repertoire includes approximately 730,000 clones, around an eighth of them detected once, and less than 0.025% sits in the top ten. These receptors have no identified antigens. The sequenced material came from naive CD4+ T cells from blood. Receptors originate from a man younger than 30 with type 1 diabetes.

Written as DNA, the CDR3 is TGTGCCAGTAGTATACTGCTGAACACTGAAGCTTTCTTT. It encodes CASSILLNTEAFF. The chain has TRBV19 and TRBJ1-1; D gene ambiguous. The CDR3 has 13 amino acids. Germline lookup yields CDR1 LNHDA and CDR2 SQIVND (reference sequence). V shed 2 bases and J shed 0 bases, with 4 bases lying between them. Based on the CDR3 plus reference TRBV19 and TRBJ1-1, the full variable domain is DGGITQSPKYLFRKEGQNVTLSCEQNLNHDAMYWYRQDPGQGLRLIYYSQIVNDFQKGDIAEGYSVSREKKESFPLTVTSAQKNPTAFYLCASSILLNTEAFFGQGTRLTVV.

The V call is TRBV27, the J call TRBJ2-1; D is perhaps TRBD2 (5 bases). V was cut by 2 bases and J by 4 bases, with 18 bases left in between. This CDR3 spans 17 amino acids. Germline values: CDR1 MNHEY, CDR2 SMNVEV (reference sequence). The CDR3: CASSLGRRSGTYNEQFF. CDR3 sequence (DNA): TGTGCCAGCAGTTTAGGAAGACGGAGCGGTACATACAATGAGCAGTTCTTC.

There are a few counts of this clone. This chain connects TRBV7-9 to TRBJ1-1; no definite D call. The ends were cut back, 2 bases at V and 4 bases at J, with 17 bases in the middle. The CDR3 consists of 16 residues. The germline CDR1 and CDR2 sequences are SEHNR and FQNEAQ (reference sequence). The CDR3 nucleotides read TGTGCCAGCAGCTTAATCCCCAAGGACTTGGTCACTGAAGCTTTCTTT. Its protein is CASSLIPKDLVTEAFF.

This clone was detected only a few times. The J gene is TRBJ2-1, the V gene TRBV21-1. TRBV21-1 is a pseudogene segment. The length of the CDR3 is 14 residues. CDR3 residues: CASRDRGGPNEQFF. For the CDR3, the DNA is TGTGCCAGCAGGGACCGTGGGGGGCCCAATGAGCAGTTCTTC.

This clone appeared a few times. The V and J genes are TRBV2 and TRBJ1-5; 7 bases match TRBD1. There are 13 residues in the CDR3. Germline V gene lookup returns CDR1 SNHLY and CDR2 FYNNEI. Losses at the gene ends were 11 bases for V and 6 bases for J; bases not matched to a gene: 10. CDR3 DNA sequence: TGTGCCGCCTCCGGGACAGATGTTCAGCCCCAGCATTTT. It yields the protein CAASGTDVQPQHF. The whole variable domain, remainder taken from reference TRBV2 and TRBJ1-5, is EPEVTQTPSHQVTQMGQEVILRCVPISNHLYFYWYRQILGQKVEFLVSFYNNEISEKSEIFDDQFSVERPDGSNFTLKIRSTKLEDSAMYFCAASGTDVQPQHFGDGTRLSIL.

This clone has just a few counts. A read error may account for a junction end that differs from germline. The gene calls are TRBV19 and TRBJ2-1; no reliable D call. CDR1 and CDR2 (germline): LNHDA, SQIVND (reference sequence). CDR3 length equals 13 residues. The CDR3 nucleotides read TGTGCCAGTAGTATGATGGGTCCACAAACGGTGCTCTTC. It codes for CASSMMGPQTVLF.

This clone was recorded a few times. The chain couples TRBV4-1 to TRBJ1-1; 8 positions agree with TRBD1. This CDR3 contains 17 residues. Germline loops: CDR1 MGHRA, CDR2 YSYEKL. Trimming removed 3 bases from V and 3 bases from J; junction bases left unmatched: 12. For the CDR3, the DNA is TGCGCCAGCAGCCAGTCCCTAATCAGGGGGCAGGACACTGAAGCTTTCTTT. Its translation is CASSQSLIRGQDTEAFF.

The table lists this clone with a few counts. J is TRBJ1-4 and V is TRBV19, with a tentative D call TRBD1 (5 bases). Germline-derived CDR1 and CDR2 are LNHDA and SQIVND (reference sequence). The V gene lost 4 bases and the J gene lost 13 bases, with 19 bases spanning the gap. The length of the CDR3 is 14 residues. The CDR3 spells CASSRDGPTGGLFF. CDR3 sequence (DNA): TGTGCCAGTAGTAGGGATGGACCTACGGGGGGACTGTTTTTT.

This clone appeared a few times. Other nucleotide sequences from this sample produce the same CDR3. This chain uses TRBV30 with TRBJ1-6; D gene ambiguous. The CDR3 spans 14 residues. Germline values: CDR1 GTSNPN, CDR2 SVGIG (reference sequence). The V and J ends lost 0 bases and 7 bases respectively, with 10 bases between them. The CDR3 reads CAWSVRGYNSPLHF. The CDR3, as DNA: TGTGCCTGGAGTGTACGTGGGTACAATTCACCCCTCCACTTT. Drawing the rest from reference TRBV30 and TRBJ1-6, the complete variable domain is SQTIHQWPATLVQPVGSPLSLECTVEGTSNPNLYWYRQAAGRGLQLLFYSVGIGQISSEVPQNLSASRPQDRQFILSSKKLLLSDSGFYLCAWSVRGYNSPLHFGNGTRLTVT.

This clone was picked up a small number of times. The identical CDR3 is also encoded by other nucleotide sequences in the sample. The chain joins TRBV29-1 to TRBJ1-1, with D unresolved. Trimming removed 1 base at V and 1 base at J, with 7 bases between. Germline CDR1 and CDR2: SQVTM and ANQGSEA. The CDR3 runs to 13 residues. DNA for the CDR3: TGCAGCGTTGAAGGGGGTGGGAACACTGAAGCTTTCTTT. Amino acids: CSVEGGGNTEAFF.

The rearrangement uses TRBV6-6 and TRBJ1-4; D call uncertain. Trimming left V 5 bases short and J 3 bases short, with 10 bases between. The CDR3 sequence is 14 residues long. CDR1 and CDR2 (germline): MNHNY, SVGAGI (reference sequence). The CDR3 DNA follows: TGTGCCAGCAGTCTTCGGTTCTCTAATGAAAAACTGTTTTTT. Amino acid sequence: CASSLRFSNEKLFF.

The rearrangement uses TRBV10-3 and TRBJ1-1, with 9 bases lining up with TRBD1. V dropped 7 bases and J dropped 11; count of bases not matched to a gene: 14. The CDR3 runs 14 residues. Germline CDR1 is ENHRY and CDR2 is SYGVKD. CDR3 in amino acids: CAITRDRVSWEAFF. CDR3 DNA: TGTGCCATCACCCGGGACAGGGTGTCCTGGGAGGCTTTCTTT.

The CDR3: CASSIDHSPNYGYTF. CDR3 nucleotides: TGTGCCAGTAGTATAGACCACAGTCCAAACTATGGCTACACCTTC. The chain couples TRBV19 to TRBJ1-2; the D is unclear. The CDR3 consists of 15 residues. The germline V gene has CDR1 LNHDA and CDR2 SQIVND (reference sequence). V lost 0 bases and J lost 2, with 10 bases in between.